This passage covers 29 T cell receptor beta chains from one sample sequenced in a study of cytomegalovirus exposure and HLA in healthy donors. The primer mix had 60 Vbeta and 13 Jbeta primers. Repertoires were generated with immunoSEQ multiplex PCR, while TCRdb's copy carries only in-frame clones and drops some. The sample records around 69,000 clones, approximately 67% being singletons. The source material was PBMCs. The receptors shown here come from a man aged 35 to 55 in good health and CMV-seropositive.

The chain links TRBV5-1 to TRBJ1-1; D is possibly TRBD1 (6 bases). From germline, CDR1 is SGHRS and CDR2 YFSETQ. V lost 4 bases and J 5 bases, leaving 18 bases between the germline ends. This CDR3 has 15 amino acids. DNA for the CDR3: TGCGCCAGCAGCCGTACAGGGACCAGGGATACTGAAGCTTTCTTT. Translating gives CASSRTGTRDTEAFF.

The chain has TRBV27 and TRBJ2-7, with 7 bases aligning to TRBD1. V trimming: 1 base; J trimming: 2 bases; junction bases outside the gene matches: 5. Germline CDR1 MNHEY, CDR2 SMNVEV (reference sequence). The CDR3 runs to 15 residues. CDR3: CASSLYRGPTYEQYF. In DNA form, the CDR3 reads TGTGCCAGCAGTTTATACAGGGGTCCTACCTACGAGCAGTACTTC.

This chain connects TRBV7-2 to TRBJ1-5; TRBD1 matches at 10 bases. Germline V gene lookup returns CDR1 SGHTA and CDR2 FQGNSA. V shed 2 bases, J shed 9 bases, and the junction held 10 bases outside the gene matches. The CDR3 length is 16 residues. CDR3 in amino acids: CASSLTPDRGVRPQHF. Here the CDR3 DNA reads TGTGCCAGCAGCTTAACCCCGGACAGGGGGGTTAGGCCCCAGCATTTT.

The chain uses TRBV7-2 and TRBJ1-2, with no clear D. The CDR3 covers 13 residues. From germline, CDR1 is SGHTA and CDR2 FQGNSA. V lost 2 bases and J lost 4, with 8 bases in between. CDR3: CASSLTTGYGYTF. The CDR3 DNA sequence: TGTGCCAGCAGCTTAACGACTGGCTATGGCTACACCTTC.

The chain has TRBV30 and TRBJ2-7, with TRBD1 matching 8 bases. The germline V gene has CDR1 GTSNPN and CDR2 SVGIG (reference sequence). The CDR3 runs to 13 residues. Trimming cost V 4 bases and J 6 bases; bases outside gene matches: 8. The CDR3 spells CAWTSFDRGEQYF. The DNA of the CDR3 is TGTGCCTGGACCTCCTTCGACAGGGGCGAGCAGTACTTC.

The genes are TRBV28 and TRBJ1-5, with 7 bases identical to TRBD1. CDR1 and CDR2 (germline): MDHEN, SYDVKM. CDR3 length equals 16 residues. J was trimmed by 0 bases and V by 5 bases; bases with no gene match: 7. The CDR3 nucleotides read TGTGCCAGCAGTACCCTCCAGGGGGATAGCAATCAGCCCCAGCATTTT. Translation gives CASSTLQGDSNQPQHF.

The CDR3: CASSGTGHTEAFF. CDR3 in DNA: TGTGCCAGCAGTGGGACAGGGCACACTGAAGCTTTCTTT. The chain employs TRBV28 and TRBJ1-1, with 9 bases matching TRBD1. This CDR3 is built from 13 residues. V dropped 5 bases and J dropped 3; count of bases not matched to a gene: 1. Germline values: CDR1 MDHEN, CDR2 SYDVKM.

The V and J genes are TRBV28 and TRBJ2-7; D may be TRBD2 (6 bases). This CDR3 comprises 15 residues. Deletions cut 4 bases from V and 2 bases from J, with 15 bases between. CDR1 and CDR2 (germline): MDHEN, SYDVKM. CDR3 DNA sequence: TGTGCCAGCAGTTCCCTGCGGGGCTTTACCTACGAGCAGTACTTC. Translating gives CASSSLRGFTYEQYF.

V and J are TRBV2 and TRBJ1-5; 9 bases line up with TRBD1. Looked up from germline, CDR1 is SNHLY and CDR2 is FYNNEI. V gave up 1 base and J gave up 6 bases; unmatched junction bases: 4. The CDR3 consists of 15 residues. CDR3 sequence: CASSEEATGGQPQHF. The CDR3 nucleotides are TGTGCCAGCAGTGAAGAGGCGACAGGGGGTCAGCCCCAGCATTTT.

The J gene is TRBJ1-5, the V gene TRBV2; possible D gene TRBD1, 5 bases. The CDR3 consists of 14 residues. V lost 1 base and J lost 7, with 11 bases in between. Germline CDR1 SNHLY, CDR2 FYNNEI. For the CDR3, the DNA is TGTGCCAGCAGTGAAGGCCGGCAGGGCCAGCCCCAGCATTTT. This codes for CASSEGRQGQPQHF.

The chain employs TRBV7-2 and TRBJ2-5; TRBD2 matches 9 bases. V shed 3 bases, J shed 5 bases, and the junction held 7 bases outside the gene matches. CDR3 length: 15 amino acids. Germline V gives CDR1 SGHTA, CDR2 FQGNSA. The CDR3 sequence is CASSFGGGEGETQYF. CDR3 in DNA: TGTGCCAGCAGCTTTGGCGGGGGGGAGGGGGAGACCCAGTACTTC.

This chain links TRBV5-1 with TRBJ1-2, with TRBD1 identical over 7 bases. This CDR3 is built from 15 residues. CDR1 is SGHRS and CDR2 is YFSETQ in the germline V gene. J was trimmed by 0 bases and V by 4 bases; bases with no gene match: 6. This chain's CDR3 is CASSRGQSSNYGYTF. The CDR3 nucleotides read TGCGCCAGCAGCAGGGGACAGAGTTCTAACTATGGCTACACCTTC.

The chain carries TRBV9 and TRBJ1-4, with D possibly being TRBD1 (6 bases). The CDR3 is made up of 15 amino acids. The V end lost 0 bases, the J end lost 12 bases, and 18 bases lay between the germline ends. Per germline, CDR1 SGDLS and CDR2 YYNGEE. For the CDR3, the DNA is TGTGCCAGCAGCGTAGGGGCCAACAGGGCGTCGGAACTGTTTTTT. This gives the protein CASSVGANRASELFF.

The chain is built from TRBV30 and TRBJ2-2; 7 bases are a match to TRBD1. The CDR3 has 12 amino acids. J was trimmed by 5 bases and V by 4 bases; bases with no gene match: 1. Germline V gene sequence: CDR1 GTSNPN, CDR2 SVGIG (reference sequence). CDR3 loop: CAWTRGTGELFF. CDR3 in DNA: TGTGCCTGGACCAGGGGGACCGGGGAGCTGTTTTTT.

This chain joins TRBV7-9 and TRBJ2-5, with 7 bases that match TRBD1. V dropped 10 bases and J dropped 5; count of bases not matched to a gene: 7. The CDR3 consists of 12 residues. Germline CDR1 SEHNR, CDR2 FQNEAQ (reference sequence). This CDR3 reads CAIHRGRETQYF. The CDR3 bases are TGTGCCATTCACAGGGGCAGGGAGACCCAGTACTTC. The full variable domain, in which reference TRBV7-9 and TRBJ2-5 provide the parts outside the CDR3, is DTGVSQNPRHKITKRGQNVTFRCDPISEHNRLYWYRQTLGQGPEFLTYFQNEAQLEKSRLLSDRFSAERPKGSFSTLEIQRTEQGDSAMYLCAIHRGRETQYFGPGTRLLVL.

The sample holds one count of this clone. The chain carries TRBV7-2 and TRBJ1-3; D is unresolved. The CDR3 consists of 14 residues. The ends were cut back, 2 bases at V and 0 bases at J, with 5 bases in the middle. Germline CDR1 is SGHTA and CDR2 is FQGNSA. Here the CDR3 reads CASSLYPSGNTIYF. The CDR3 bases are TGTGCCAGCAGCTTATATCCCTCTGGAAACACCATATATTTT.

This clone was observed a single time. The V call is TRBV9, the J call TRBJ2-5, with 9 bases matching TRBD1. The CDR3 extends over 14 amino acids. V dropped 4 bases and J dropped 1; count of bases not matched to a gene: 2. The germline gives CDR1 SGDLS, CDR2 YYNGEE. CDR3: CASSRTGAQETQYF. In nucleotides, the CDR3 is TGTGCCAGCAGCAGGACAGGGGCCCAAGAGACCCAGTACTTC.

On this clone: An end of the junction does not agree with germline; a read error may underlie this. This CDR3 reads CASSPTGAADTQYF. The CDR3 DNA is TGTGCTAGCAGCCCGACAGGGGCCGCAGATACGCAGTATTTT. V usage is TRBV7-7 and J usage is TRBJ2-3; 8 bases fit TRBD1. The CDR3 spans 14 residues. The V gene's germline CDR1 is SSHAT and CDR2 FNYEAQ (reference sequence).

The chain carries TRBV4-2 and TRBJ1-3, with a weak D call TRBD1 (6 bases). The length of the CDR3 is 16 residues. V lost 1 base and J 0 bases, leaving 10 bases between the germline ends. Looked up from germline, CDR1 is LGHNA and CDR2 is YNFKEQ. Written as DNA, the CDR3 is TGTGCCAGCAGCCAAGCCGGGGGGCCCTCTGGAAACACCATATATTTT. Protein sequence: CASSQAGGPSGNTIYF.

This clone was observed a few times. The V and J genes are TRBV5-1 and TRBJ2-7, with 8 bases aligning to TRBD2. The V and J ends lost 4 bases and 2 bases, in that order; junction bases with no gene match: 11. The CDR3 runs to 16 residues. Germline CDR1 is SGHRS and CDR2 is YFSETQ. CDR3 amino acids: CASSLGLTGGTYEQYF. CDR3 DNA: TGCGCCAGCAGCCTGGGACTGACGGGGGGGACCTACGAGCAGTACTTC. The full variable domain, in which reference TRBV5-1 and TRBJ2-7 provide the parts outside the CDR3, is KAGVTQTPRYLIKTRGQQVTLSCSPISGHRSVSWYQQTPGQGLQFLFEYFSETQRNKGNFPGRFSGRQFSNSRSEMNVSTLELGDSALYLCASSLGLTGGTYEQYFGPGTRLTVT.

The chain is built from TRBV2 and TRBJ1-4; D may be TRBD1 (5 bases). This CDR3 has 15 residues. CDR1 SNHLY and CDR2 FYNNEI come from the germline V gene. V was pared by 6 bases and J by 4 bases, with 15 bases between. The CDR3: CASSLGSQGNEKLFF. The CDR3 nucleotides read TGTGCCAGCAGCCTGGGCAGTCAGGGTAATGAAAAACTGTTTTTT.

In this sample, this clone turned up a few times. V and J are TRBV6-1 and TRBJ1-1, with D possibly TRBD1 on 5 matching bases. The CDR3 is 15 amino acids. Trimming removed 5 bases at V and 5 bases at J, with 18 bases between. The V gene's germline CDR1 is MNHNS and CDR2 SASEGT. Written as DNA, the CDR3 is TGTGCCAGCAGTCTCGGGGGGATTAGGTTTACTGAAGCTTTCTTT. It specifies CASSLGGIRFTEAFF.

The chain links TRBV7-9 to TRBJ2-7; maybe TRBD2 (7 bases). The ends were cut back, 1 base at V and 5 bases at J, with 15 bases in the middle. The germline V gene encodes CDR1 SEHNR and CDR2 FQNEAQ (reference sequence). The CDR3 consists of 15 residues. The CDR3 DNA is TGTGCCAGCAGCTTAGATGGGGGGGCAGGGAACGAGCAGTACTTC. Translated, it gives CASSLDGGAGNEQYF.

The chain links TRBV7-2 to TRBJ2-3; TRBD2 matches 13 bases. The CDR3 totals 15 residues. V gave up 3 bases and J gave up 4 bases; unmatched junction bases: 1. From germline, CDR1 is SGHTA and CDR2 FQGNSA. CDR3 region: CASSFTSGGADTQYF. The CDR3 nucleotides are TGTGCCAGCAGCTTTACTAGCGGGGGGGCAGATACGCAGTATTTT.

The V call is TRBV2, the J call TRBJ1-6, with no clear D. The CDR3 sequence is 13 residues long. V lost 5 bases and J 4 bases, leaving 6 bases between the germline ends. CDR1 SNHLY and CDR2 FYNNEI come from the germline V gene. The CDR3 bases are TGTGCCAGCAGTCCCCAGTATAATTCACCCCTCCACTTT. Its protein product is CASSPQYNSPLHF.

V and J are TRBV6-5 and TRBJ2-7; 11 positions match TRBD1. Germline loops: CDR1 MNHEY, CDR2 SVGAGI. The CDR3 is 15 residues long. V gave up 7 bases and J gave up 4 bases; unmatched junction bases: 9. CDR3 region: CASTPAGQGAYEQYF. CDR3 nucleotides: TGTGCCAGCACCCCAGCAGGACAGGGGGCTTACGAGCAGTACTTC.

This chain connects TRBV19 to TRBJ2-1; 8 bases fit TRBD1. The V segment lost 3 bases and the J segment 8 bases; nucleotides outside the gene matches: 3. The germline V gene has CDR1 LNHDA and CDR2 SQIVND (reference sequence). The CDR3 is 13 amino acids. CDR3 sequence: CASSIDRGYEQFF. CDR3 nucleotides: TGTGCCAGTAGTATCGACAGGGGCTATGAGCAGTTCTTC.

This clone was detected only a few times. The rearrangement joins TRBV29-1 to TRBJ2-1, with a tentative D call TRBD2 (5 bases). Between the trimmed V and J ends, which lost 3 bases and 2 bases, there was a span of 11 bases. The CDR3 totals 14 residues. CDR1 is SQVTM, CDR2 ANQGSEA, per germline. The CDR3 sequence: CSVEEWRAYNEQFF. CDR3 coding DNA: TGCAGCGTTGAGGAATGGCGGGCCTACAATGAGCAGTTCTTC.

The gene calls are TRBV5-1 and TRBJ1-1, with D unclear. The length of the CDR3 is 11 residues. Germline V lookup: CDR1 SGHRS, CDR2 YFSETQ. Trimming removed 1 base at V and 7 bases at J, with 5 bases between. CDR3 loop: CASSLSGEAFF. The CDR3 DNA sequence: TGCGCCAGCAGCTTGAGCGGTGAAGCTTTCTTT. The variable domain in full, completed from reference TRBV5-1 and TRBJ1-1, reads KAGVTQTPRYLIKTRGQQVTLSCSPISGHRSVSWYQQTPGQGLQFLFEYFSETQRNKGNFPGRFSGRQFSNSRSEMNVSTLELGDSALYLCASSLSGEAFFGQGTRLTVV.